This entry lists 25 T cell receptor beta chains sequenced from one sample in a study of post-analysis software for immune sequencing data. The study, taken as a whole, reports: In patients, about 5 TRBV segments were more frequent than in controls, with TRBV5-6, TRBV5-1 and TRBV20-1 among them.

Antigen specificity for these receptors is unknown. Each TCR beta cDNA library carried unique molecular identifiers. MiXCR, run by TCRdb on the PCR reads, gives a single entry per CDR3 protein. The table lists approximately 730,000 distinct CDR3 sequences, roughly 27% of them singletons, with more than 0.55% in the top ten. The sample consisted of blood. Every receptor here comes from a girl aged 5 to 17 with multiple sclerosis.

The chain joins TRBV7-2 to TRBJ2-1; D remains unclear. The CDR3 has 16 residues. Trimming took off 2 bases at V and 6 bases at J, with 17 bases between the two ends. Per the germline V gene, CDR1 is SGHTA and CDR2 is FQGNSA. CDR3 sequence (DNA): TGTGCCAGCAGCTTACTCGCTGGGATCGGATTCAATGAGCAGTTCTTC. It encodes CASSLLAGIGFNEQFF.

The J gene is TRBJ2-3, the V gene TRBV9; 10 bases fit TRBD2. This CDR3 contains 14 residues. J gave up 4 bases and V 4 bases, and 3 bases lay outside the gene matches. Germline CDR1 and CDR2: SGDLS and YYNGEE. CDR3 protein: CASSHGTSADTQYF. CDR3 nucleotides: TGTGCCAGCAGCCACGGGACTAGCGCAGATACGCAGTATTTT.

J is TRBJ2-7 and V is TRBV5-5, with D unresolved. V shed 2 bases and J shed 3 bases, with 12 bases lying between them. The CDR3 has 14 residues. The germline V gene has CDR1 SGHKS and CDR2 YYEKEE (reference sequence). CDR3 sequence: CASSFFPRGYEQYF. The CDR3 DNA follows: TGTGCCAGCAGCTTCTTCCCACGCGGCTACGAGCAGTACTTC. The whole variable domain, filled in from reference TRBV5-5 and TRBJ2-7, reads DAGVTQSPTHLIKTRGQQVTLRCSPISGHKSVSWYQQVLGQGPQFIFQYYEKEERGRGNFPDRFSARQFPNYSSELNVNALLLGDSALYLCASSFFPRGYEQYFGPGTRLTVT.

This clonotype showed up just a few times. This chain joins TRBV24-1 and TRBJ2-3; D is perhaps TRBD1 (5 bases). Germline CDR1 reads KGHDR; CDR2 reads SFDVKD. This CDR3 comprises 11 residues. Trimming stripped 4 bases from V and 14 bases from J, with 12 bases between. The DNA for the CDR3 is TGTGCCACCAGTGAAGGGGCAAGGGGGTATTTT. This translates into CATSEGARGYF.

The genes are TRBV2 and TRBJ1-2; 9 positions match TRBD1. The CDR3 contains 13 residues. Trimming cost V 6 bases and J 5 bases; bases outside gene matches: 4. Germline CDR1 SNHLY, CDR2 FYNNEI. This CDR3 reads CASRQGALYGYTF. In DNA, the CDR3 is TGTGCCAGCAGACAGGGGGCTCTATATGGCTACACCTTC. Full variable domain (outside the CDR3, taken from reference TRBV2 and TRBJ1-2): EPEVTQTPSHQVTQMGQEVILRCVPISNHLYFYWYRQILGQKVEFLVSFYNNEISEKSEIFDDQFSVERPDGSNFTLKIRSTKLEDSAMYFCASRQGALYGYTFGSGTRLTVV.

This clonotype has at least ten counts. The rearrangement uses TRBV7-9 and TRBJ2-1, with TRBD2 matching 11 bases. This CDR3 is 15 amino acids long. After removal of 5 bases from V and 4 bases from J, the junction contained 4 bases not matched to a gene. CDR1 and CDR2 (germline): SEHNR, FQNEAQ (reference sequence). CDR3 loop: CASSAGLAVYNEQFF. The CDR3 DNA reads TGTGCCAGCAGCGCGGGACTAGCGGTGTACAATGAGCAGTTCTTC.

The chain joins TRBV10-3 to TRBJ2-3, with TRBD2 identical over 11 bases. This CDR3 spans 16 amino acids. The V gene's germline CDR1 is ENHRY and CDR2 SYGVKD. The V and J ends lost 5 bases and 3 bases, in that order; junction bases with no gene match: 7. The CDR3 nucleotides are TGTGCCATCAGTACCACTAGCGGGAGTGGGACAGATACGCAGTATTTT. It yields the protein CAISTTSGSGTDTQYF.

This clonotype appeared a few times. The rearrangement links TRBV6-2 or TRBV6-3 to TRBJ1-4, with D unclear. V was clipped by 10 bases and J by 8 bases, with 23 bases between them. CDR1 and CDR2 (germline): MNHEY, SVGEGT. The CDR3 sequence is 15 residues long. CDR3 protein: CATQPLGAFGEKLFF. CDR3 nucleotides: TGTGCCACCCAACCGCTCGGCGCCTTCGGAGAAAAACTGTTTTTT.

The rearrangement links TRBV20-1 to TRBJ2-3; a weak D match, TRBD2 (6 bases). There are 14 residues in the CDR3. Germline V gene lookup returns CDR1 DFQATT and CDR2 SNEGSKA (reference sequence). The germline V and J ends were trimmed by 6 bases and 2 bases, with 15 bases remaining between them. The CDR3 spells CSAQGLAYTDTQYF. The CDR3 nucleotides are TGCAGTGCCCAGGGACTCGCCTACACAGATACGCAGTATTTT.

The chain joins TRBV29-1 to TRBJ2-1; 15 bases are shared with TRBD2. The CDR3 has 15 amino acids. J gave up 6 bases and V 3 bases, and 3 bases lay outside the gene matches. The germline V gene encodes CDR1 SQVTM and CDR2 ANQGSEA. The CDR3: CSVDGLAGGINEQFF. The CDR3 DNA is TGCAGCGTTGATGGACTAGCGGGGGGGATCAATGAGCAGTTCTTC.

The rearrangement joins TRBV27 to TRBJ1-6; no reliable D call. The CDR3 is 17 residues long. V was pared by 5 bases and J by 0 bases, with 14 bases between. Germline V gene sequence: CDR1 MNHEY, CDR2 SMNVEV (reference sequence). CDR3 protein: CASSLHPDSSYNSPLHF. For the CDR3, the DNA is TGTGCCAGCAGTCTACACCCAGATAGCTCCTATAATTCACCCCTCCACTTT.

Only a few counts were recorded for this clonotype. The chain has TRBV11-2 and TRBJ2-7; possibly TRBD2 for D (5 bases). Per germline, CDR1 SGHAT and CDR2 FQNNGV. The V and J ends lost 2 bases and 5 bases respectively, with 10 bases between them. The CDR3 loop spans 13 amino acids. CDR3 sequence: CASSLWQADEQYF. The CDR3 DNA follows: TGTGCCAGCAGCTTATGGCAAGCGGACGAGCAGTACTTC.

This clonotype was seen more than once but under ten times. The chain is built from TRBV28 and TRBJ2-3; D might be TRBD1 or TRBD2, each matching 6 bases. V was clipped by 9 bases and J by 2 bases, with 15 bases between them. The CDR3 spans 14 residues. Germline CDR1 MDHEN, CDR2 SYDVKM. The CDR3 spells CASSPGAATDTQYF. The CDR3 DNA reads TGTGCCAGTTCGCCGGGGGCAGCCACAGATACGCAGTATTTT.

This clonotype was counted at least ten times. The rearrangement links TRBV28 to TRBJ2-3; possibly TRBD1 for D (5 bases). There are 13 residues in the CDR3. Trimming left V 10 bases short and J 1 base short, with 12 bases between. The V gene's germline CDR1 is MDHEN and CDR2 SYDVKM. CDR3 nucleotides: TGTGCCACCCAGGGTGCGGGCACAGATACGCAGTATTTT. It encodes CATQGAGTDTQYF.

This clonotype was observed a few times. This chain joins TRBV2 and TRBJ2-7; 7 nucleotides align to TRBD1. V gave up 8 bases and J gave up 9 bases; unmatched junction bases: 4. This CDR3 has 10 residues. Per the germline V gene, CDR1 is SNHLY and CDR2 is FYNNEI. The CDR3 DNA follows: TGTGCCAGCGACAGGGATCGGCAGTACTTC. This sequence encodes CASDRDRQYF.

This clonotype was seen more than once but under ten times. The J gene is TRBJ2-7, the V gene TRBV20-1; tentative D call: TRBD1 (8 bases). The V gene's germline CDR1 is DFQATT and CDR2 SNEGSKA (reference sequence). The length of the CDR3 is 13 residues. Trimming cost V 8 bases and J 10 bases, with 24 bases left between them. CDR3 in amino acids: CSPVTGGEGTQYF. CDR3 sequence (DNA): TGCAGTCCAGTAACAGGGGGGGAAGGAACCCAGTACTTC.

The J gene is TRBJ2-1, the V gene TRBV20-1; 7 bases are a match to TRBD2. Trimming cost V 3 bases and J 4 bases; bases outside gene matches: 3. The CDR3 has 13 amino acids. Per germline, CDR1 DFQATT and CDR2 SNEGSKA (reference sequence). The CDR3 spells CSASGRTYNEQFF. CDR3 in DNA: TGCAGTGCTAGCGGGAGGACATACAATGAGCAGTTCTTC.

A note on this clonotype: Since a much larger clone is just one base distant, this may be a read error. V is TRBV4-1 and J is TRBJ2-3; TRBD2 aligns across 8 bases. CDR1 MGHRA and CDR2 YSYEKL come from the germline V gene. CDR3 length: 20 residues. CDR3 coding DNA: TGCACCAGCAGCCAGTCTAACAATCTAGCGGGTGACGCGTGGACAGATACGCAGTATTTT. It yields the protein CTSSQSNNLAGDAWTDTQYF.

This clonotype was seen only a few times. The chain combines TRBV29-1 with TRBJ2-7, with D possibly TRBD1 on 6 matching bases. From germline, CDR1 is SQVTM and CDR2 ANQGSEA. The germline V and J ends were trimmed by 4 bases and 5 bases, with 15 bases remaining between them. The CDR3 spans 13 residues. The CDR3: CSVGDTGSDEQYF. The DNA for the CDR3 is TGCAGCGTTGGGGATACAGGGTCCGACGAGCAGTACTTC.

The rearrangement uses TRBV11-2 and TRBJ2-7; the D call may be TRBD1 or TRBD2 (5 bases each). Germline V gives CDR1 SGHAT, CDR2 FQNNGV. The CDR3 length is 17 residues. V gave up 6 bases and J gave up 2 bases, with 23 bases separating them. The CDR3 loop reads CASRSFRDPGRPYEQYF. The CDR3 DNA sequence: TGTGCCAGCAGGTCTTTTCGGGACCCAGGCAGGCCCTACGAGCAGTACTTC.

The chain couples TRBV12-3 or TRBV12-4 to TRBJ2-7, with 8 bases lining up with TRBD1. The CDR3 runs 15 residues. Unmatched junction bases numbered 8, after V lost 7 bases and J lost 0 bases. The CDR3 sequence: CASNRQGPSSYEQYF. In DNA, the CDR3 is TGTGCCAGCAACCGACAGGGGCCCAGCTCCTACGAGCAGTACTTC.

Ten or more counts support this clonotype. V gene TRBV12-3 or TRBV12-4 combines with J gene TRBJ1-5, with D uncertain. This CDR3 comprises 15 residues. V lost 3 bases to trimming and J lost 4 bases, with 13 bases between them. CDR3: CASSLNGVWNQPQHF. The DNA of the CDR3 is TGTGCCAGCAGTTTGAATGGGGTATGGAATCAGCCCCAGCATTTT.

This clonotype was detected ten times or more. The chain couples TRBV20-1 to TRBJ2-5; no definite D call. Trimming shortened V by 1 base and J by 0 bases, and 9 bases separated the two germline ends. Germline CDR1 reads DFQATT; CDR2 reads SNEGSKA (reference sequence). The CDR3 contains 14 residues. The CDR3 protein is CSARGNTYQETQYF. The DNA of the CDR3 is TGCAGTGCTAGAGGGAACACGTACCAAGAGACCCAGTACTTC.

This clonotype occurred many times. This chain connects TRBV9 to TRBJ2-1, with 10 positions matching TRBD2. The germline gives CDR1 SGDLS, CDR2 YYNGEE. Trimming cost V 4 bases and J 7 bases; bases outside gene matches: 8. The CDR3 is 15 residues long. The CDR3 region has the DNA TGTGCCAGCAGCTCATGGACTAGCGGAAATAATGAGCAGTTCTTC. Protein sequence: CASSSWTSGNNEQFF.

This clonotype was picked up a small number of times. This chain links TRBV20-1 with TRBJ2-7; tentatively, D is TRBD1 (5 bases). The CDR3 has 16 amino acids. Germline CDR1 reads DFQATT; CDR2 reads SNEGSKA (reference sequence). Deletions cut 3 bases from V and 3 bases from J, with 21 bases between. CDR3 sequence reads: CSARGRPQGKGYEQYF. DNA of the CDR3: TGCAGTGCTAGGGGAAGACCGCAGGGCAAGGGCTACGAGCAGTACTTC.